The sample holds a few counts of the clone carrying this T cell receptor beta chain. Its antigen is as yet unknown. This entry is derived from a study of blood T cells in healthy people across ages. Overall study: For every two T cells, template switching captured about one barcoded beta molecule. The study's findings and limits: Estimates based on one million T cells were treated as lower bounds. Without sorted subsets, naive and antigen-experienced compartments could not be conclusively compared.

Whenever a sample was processed, at least 7 million PBMCs were isolated. Germline loops: CDR1 SGHTA, CDR2 FQGTGA. Trimming cost V 1 base and J 5 bases, with 13 bases left between them. CDR3 size: 15 residues. The use of a sample-barcoded 5' primer and a J-beta primer mix characterized a second PCR of roughly 6 to 11 cycles. MiXCR, run by TCRdb on the 5' RACE reads, gives a single entry per CDR3 protein. The table records about 1.5 million distinct CDR3 sequences, about 40% of them present only once. The chain links TRBV7-3 to TRBJ2-3; no reliable D call. This TCR was recovered from a young woman in good health. Sample: blood. The CDR3 region has the DNA TGTGCCAGCAGCTTAATTGGACCCCCTGGAGATACGCAGTATTTT. The encoded protein is CASSLIGPPGDTQYF.